A single TCR beta chain is shown here with its context. Its antigen remains unknown. The time point was: baseline, week 1 (first vaccination visit). Treatment reported: pre-vaccination baseline after standard-of-care therapy. Donor diagnoses consisted of new WHO grade 3 or 4 IDH1-mutant, ATRX-lost astrocytomas. Profiled with immunoSEQ multiplex PCR; TCRdb holds only in-frame clones, not every one. The sample has 92,000 or so clones, approximately 80% seen once. This specimen comes from a study of a mutant IDH1 vaccine in newly diagnosed glioma. Trimming cost V 5 bases and J 4 bases, with 17 bases left between them. This CDR3 contains 15 residues. Germline CDR1 is SEHNR and CDR2 is FQNEAQ (reference sequence). Findings and limits, study-wide: Shifts in the top peripheral T cell clonotypes seemed unrelated to pseudoprogression. Of the patients, around 93% had vaccine-induced immune responses.

The material was PBMCs, obtained from a glioma patient treated with radiotherapy, temozolomide or both. The chain links TRBV7-9 to TRBJ1-1; D possibly corresponds to TRBD1 (6 bases). The sequence was collected from a middle-aged man with glioma. Some clones in this sample may be carry-over from other donors' samples. The CDR3 reads CASSPSQGGVTEAFF. In DNA, the CDR3 is TGTGCCAGCAGCCCTTCACAGGGTGGGGTCACTGAAGCTTTCTTT.